This T cell receptor (beta chain) appears in the sequencing data of a study of blood T cells in healthy people across ages. As concerns this clonotype: Sequence at one end of the junction differs from germline and may be a read error.

Primers used in a second PCR of about 7 to 12 cycles were a sample-barcoded 5' primer and a J-beta primer mix. The yield of each sample was at least 2.5 million CDR3-containing paired-end reads. TCRdb redid the calling of the 5' RACE reads with MiXCR, one entry per CDR3 protein. The sample records over 1,300,000 distinct CDR3 sequences, approximately 59% being singletons. The sequence was obtained from a young man in good health. The sample was blood.

The CDR3 bases are TGCGCCAGCAGCCATAGGTTTACTAATGAAAAACTGTTTTTT. Translating it yields CASSHRFTNEKLFF. The rearrangement joins TRBV5-6 to TRBJ1-4, with D uncertain. The CDR3 totals 14 residues. Germline V gene lookup returns CDR1 SGHDT and CDR2 YYEEEE.